The T cell receptor beta chain under discussion was sequenced for a study of T-cell memory formation after mild COVID-19. Study at large: Largely donor-specific TCR clusters were found. Overall study findings and caveats: There was a balanced CD4/CD8 profile in clones contracting day 15 to 85, and later expanders leaned CD4+. The appearance of some responding clones in pre-infection memory suggested that cross-reactive memory joined.

The sample holds a few counts of this clonotype. Its antigen is currently unknown. Trimming took 11 bases from V and 0 from J, leaving 9 bases between them. Germline V gene sequence: CDR1 LNHDA, CDR2 SQIVND (reference sequence). The CDR3 spans 12 residues. From the 5' RACE reads, TCRdb called clonotypes with MiXCR, one entry per CDR3 protein. The sample gives about 350,000 distinct CDR3 sequences, around 15% of which show up once; 20% to 25% is in the top ten. The source of this sequence is a man aged 18 to 30 who had mild COVID-19 (a few samples of this study predate the infection). Cell type and time point are not known. J is TRBJ2-3 and V is TRBV19; D gene uncertain. The specimen sequenced was PBMCs or a T cell subset sorted from them (not recorded which). The CDR3 is CARARSTDTQYF. The CDR3 nucleotides read TGTGCCCGAGCCAGAAGCACAGATACGCAGTATTTT.